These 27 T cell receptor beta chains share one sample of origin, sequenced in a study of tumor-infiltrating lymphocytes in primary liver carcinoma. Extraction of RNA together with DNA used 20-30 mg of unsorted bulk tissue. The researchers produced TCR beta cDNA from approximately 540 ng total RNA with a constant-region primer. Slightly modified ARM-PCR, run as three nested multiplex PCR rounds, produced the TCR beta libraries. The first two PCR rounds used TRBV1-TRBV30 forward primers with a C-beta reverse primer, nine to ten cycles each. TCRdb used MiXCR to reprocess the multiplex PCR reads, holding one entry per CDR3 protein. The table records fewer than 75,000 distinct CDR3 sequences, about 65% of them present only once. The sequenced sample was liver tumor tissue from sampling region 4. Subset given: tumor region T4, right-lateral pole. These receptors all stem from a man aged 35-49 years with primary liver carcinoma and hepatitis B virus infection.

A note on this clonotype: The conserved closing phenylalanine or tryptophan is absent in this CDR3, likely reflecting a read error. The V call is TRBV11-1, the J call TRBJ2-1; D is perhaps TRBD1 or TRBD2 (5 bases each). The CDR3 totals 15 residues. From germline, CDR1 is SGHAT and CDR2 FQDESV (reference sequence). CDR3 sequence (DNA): TGTGCCAGCAGCTTCCAGGGACCGCTGGACAATGAACAGTTCTCC. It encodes CASSFQGPLDNEQFS.

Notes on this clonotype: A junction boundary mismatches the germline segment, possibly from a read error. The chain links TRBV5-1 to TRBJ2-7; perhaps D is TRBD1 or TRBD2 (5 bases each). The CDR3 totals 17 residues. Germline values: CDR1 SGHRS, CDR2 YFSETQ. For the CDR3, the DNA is TGCGCCAGCAGCTTGGCCCCTTCGGGAAAGGGGCAGAGTGAGCAATACTTC. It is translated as CASSLAPSGKGQSEQYF.

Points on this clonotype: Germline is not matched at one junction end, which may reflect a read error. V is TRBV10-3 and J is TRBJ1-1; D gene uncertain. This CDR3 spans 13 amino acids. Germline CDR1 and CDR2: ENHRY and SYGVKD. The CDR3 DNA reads TGTGACATCATGGGTAGGCTAAACACTGAAACTTTCTTT. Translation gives CDIMGRLNTETFF.

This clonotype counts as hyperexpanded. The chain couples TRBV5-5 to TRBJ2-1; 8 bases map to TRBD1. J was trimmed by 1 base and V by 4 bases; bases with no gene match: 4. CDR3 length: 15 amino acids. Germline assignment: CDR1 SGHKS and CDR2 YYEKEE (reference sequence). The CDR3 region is CASSPGQGSYNEQFF. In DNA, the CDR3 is TGTGCCAGCAGCCCTGGACAGGGTTCCTACAATGAGCAGTTCTTC.

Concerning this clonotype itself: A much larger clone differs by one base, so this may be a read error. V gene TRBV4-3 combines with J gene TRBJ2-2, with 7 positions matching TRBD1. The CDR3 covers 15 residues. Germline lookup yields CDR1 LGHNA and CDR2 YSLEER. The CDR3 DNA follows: TGCGTCAGCAGCCAAGGACAGGTGGAAACCGGGGAGCTGTTTTTT. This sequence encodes CVSSQGQVETGELFF.

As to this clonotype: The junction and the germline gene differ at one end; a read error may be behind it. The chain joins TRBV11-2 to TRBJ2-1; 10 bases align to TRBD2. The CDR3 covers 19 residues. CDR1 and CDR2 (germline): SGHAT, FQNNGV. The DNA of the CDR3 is TGCGCCAGCGGCTTATTAAAGGTTTCCGGGACTAGCGTGAAGAATGAGCAGTTCTTC. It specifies CASGLLKVSGTSVKNEQFF.

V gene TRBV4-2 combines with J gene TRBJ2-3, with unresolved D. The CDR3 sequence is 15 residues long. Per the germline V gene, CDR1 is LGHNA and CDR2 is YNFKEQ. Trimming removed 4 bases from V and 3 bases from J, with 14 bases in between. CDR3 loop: CASSLSRTHTDTQYF. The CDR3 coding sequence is TGTGCCAGCAGCCTTAGCAGGACCCATACAGATACGCAGTATTTT.

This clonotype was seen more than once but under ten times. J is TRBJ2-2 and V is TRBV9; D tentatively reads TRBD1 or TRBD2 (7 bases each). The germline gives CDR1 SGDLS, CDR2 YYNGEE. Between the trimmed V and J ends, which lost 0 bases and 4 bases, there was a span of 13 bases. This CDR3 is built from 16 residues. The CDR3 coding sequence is TGTGCCAGCAGCGTAGGGCAGGGGGAGGGCACCGGGGAGCTGTTTTTT. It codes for CASSVGQGEGTGELFF.

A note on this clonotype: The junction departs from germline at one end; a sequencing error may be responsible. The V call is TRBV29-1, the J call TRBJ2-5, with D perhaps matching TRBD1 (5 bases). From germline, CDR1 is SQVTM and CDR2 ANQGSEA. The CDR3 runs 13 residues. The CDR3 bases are TGCAGCGTTGGGCCCGGACAACAAGGGACCCAGTACTTC. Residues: CSVGPGQQGTQYF.

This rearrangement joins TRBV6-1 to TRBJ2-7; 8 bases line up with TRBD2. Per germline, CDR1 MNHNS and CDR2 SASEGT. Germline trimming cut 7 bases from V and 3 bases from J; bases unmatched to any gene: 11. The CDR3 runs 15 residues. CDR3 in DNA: TGTGCCAGCATTGAGCCGGCGGGAGGCAGCTACGAGCAGTACTTC. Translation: CASIEPAGGSYEQYF.

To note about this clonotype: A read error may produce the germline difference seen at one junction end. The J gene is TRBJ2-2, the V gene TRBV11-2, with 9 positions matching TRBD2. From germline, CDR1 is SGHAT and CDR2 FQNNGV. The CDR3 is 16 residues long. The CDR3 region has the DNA TGTGCAAGCAGCTTAGAGGCTAGCGGGAAGACCGGGGAGCTGTCTTTT. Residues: CASSLEASGKTGELSF.

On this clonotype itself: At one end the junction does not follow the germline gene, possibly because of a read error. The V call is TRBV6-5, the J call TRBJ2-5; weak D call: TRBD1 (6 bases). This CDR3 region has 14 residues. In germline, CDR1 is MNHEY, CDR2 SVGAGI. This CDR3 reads CVSRRMRGRETQYF. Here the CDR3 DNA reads TGTGTCAGCAGACGAATGAGGGGGAGAGAGACCCAGTACTTC.

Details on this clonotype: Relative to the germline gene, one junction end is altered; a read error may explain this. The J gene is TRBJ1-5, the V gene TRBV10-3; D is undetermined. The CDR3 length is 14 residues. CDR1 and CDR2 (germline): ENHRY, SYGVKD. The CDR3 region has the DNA TGTGCCACTAGTGAGTATGAGGGCGATCAGCCCCAGCATTTC. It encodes CATSEYEGDQPQHF.

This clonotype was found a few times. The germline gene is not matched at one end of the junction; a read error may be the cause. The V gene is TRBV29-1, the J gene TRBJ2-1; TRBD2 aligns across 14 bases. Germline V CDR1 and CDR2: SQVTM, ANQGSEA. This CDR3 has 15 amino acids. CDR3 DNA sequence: TGCAGCGTTAGACTAGCGGGAGGGTTCTACAATGAGCAGTTTTTC. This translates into CSVRLAGGFYNEQFF.

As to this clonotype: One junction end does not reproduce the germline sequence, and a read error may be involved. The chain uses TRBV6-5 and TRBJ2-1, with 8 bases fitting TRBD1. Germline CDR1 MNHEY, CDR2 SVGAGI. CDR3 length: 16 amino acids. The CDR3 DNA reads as TGTGCCAGCAGTACCCCGACAGGGGTATTGAGCAATGAGCAATTCTTC. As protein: CASSTPTGVLSNEQFF.

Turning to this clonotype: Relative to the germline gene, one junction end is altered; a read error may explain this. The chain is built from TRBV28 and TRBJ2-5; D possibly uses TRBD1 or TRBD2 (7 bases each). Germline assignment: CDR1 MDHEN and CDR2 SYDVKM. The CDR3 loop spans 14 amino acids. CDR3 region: CDSTPGGGRETQYF. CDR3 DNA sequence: TGTGACAGCACCCCAGGGGGGGGACGAGAGACCCAGTACTTC.

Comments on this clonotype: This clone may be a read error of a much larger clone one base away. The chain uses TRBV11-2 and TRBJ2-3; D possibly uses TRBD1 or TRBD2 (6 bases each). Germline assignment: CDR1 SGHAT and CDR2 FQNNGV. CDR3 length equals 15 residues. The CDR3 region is CASIFGTPPGDTQDF. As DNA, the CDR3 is TGTGCCAGCATCTTTGGGACACCCCCGGGGGATACGCAGGATTTT. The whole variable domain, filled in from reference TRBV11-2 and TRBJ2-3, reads EAGVAQSPRYKIIEKRQSVAFWCNPISGHATLYWYQQILGQGPKLLIQFQNNGVVDDSQLPKDRFSAERLKGVDSTLKIQPAKLEDSAVYLCASIFGTPPGDTQDFGPGTRLTVL.

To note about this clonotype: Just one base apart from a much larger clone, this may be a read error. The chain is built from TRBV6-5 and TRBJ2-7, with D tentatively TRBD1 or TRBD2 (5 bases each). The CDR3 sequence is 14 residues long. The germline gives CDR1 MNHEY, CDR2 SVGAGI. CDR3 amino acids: CASRPGHTSYGQYF. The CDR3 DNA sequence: TGTGCCAGCAGGCCGGGGCATACCTCCTACGGGCAGTACTTC.

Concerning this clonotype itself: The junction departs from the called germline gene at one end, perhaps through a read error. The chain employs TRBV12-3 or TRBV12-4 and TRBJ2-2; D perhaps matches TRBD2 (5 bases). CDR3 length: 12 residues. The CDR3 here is CASSSDTGELFF. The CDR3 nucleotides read TGTGCCAGCAGCTCCGATACCGGGGAGTTGTTTTTT.

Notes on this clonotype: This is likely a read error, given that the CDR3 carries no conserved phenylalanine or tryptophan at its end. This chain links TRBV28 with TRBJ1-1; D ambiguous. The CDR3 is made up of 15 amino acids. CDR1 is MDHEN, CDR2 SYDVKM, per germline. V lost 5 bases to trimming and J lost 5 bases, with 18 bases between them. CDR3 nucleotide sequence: TGTGCCAGCAGTGCCCGGAGGAGGCAGTTTACTGAAGCTTTCTCT. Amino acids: CASSARRRQFTEAFS.

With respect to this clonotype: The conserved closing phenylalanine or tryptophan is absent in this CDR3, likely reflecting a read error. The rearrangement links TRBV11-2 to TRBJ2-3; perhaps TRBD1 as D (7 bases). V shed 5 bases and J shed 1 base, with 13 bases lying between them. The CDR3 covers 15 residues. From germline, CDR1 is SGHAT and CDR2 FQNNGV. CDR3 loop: CASSTGASGTDTQYI. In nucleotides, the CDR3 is TGTGCCAGCAGCACAGGGGCTAGCGGCACAGATACGCAGTATATT.

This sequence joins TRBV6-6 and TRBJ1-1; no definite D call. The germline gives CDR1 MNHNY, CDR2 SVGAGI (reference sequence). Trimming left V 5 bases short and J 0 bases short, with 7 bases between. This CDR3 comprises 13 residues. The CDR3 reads CASSRHMNTEAFF. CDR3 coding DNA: TGTGCCAGCAGTCGACACATGAACACTGAAGCTTTCTTT.

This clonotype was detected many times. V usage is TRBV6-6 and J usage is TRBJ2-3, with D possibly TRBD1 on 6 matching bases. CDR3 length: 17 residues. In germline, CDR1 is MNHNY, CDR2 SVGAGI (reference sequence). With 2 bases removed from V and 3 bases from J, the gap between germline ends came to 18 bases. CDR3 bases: TGTGCCAGCAGTTACGGGTTGGGGGCAGGGTTAACAGATACGCAGTATTTT. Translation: CASSYGLGAGLTDTQYF.

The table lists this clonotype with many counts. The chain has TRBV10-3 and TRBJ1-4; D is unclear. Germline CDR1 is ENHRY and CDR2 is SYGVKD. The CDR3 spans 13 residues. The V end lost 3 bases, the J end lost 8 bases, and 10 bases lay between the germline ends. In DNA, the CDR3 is TGTGCCATCAGTGACCCCCTTGGGGAAAAACTGTTTTTT. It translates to CAISDPLGEKLFF.

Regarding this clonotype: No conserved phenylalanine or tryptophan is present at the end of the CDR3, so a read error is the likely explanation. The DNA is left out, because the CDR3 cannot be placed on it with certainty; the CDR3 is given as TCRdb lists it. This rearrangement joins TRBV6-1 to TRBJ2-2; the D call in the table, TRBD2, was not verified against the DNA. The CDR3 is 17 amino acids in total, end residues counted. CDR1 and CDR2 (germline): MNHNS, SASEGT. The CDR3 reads CASSEIGWHALDGELFI.

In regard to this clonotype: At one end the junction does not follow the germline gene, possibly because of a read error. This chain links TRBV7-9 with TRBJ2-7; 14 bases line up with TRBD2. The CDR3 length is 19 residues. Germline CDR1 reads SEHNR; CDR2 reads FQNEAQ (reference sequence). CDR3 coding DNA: TGTGTCAGCAGCTTAGGTCCCGGGACTAGCGGGAGTTTCTATTACGTGCAGTACTTC. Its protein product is CVSSLGPGTSGSFYYVQYF.

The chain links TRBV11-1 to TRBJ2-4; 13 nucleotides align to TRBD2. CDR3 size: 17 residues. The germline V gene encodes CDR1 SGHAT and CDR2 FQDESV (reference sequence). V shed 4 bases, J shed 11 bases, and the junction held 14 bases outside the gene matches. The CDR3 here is CASSSPGTSGTKYVQYF. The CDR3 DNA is TGTGCCAGCAGCTCTCCCGGGACTAGCGGGACCAAATACGTTCAGTACTTC.